A selection of T cell receptor beta chains follows, all from one sample in a study of T-cell memory formation after mild COVID-19. TCRdb re-derived calls from the 5' RACE reads in MiXCR, one entry per CDR3 protein. The data show under 200,000 distinct CDR3 sequences, roughly 31% seen once. The sequencing sample was made of PBMCs or a T cell subset sorted from them (not recorded which). Source of these receptors: an adult woman who had mild COVID-19 (a few samples of this study predate the infection). Cell type and time point are not known. Both conserved end residues are part of each CDR3. The D gene is left open where the match is weak. Clone size is given for some rows only: seen once, a few or many times, or a class if the clone is expanded.

>TRBJ2-3|15|.|.|TRBV6-6
CASSYQTNKGDTQYF
TGTGCCAGCAGTTACCAGACCAACAAAGGAGATACGCAGTATTTT
>TRBJ2-3|15|.|TRBD2|TRBV15
CATSRDRGVGDTQYF
TGTGCCACCAGCAGAGATCGGGGGGTCGGAGATACGCAGTATTTT
>TRBJ2-5|14|few|.|TRBV6-1
CASSEFQRRETQYF
TGTGCCAGCAGTGAATTCCAACGGCGGGAGACCCAGTACTTC
>TRBJ1-6|14|.|.|TRBV20-1
CSVSGAGPNSPLHF
TGCAGTGTTTCTGGGGCAGGACCTAATTCACCCCTCCACTTT
>TRBJ2-5|14|.|.|TRBV7-9
CASSELGGQETQYF
TGTGCCAGCAGCGAACTAGGTGGGCAAGAGACCCAGTACTTC
>TRBJ2-6|11|.|.|TRBV24-1
CATSDYSVLTF
TGTGCCACCAGTGATTACAGCGTCCTGACTTTC
>TRBJ1-1|15|.|TRBD1|TRBV6-5
CASGKGQSMNTEAFF
TGTGCCAGCGGAAAGGGACAGAGCATGAACACTGAAGCTTTCTTT
>TRBJ1-6|15|.|.|TRBV15
CATSRDTNKASPLHF
TGTGCCACCAGCAGAGATACAAACAAGGCTTCACCCCTCCACTTT
>TRBJ2-1|16|.|TRBD2|TRBV12-3/TRBV12-4
CASSLVASGSRNEQFF
TGTGCCAGCAGTTTGGTGGCTAGCGGGAGTCGGAATGAGCAGTTCTTC
>TRBJ1-1|13|.|.|TRBV12-3/TRBV12-4
CASRKQGYTEAFF
TGTGCCAGCAGGAAACAGGGTTACACTGAAGCTTTCTTT
>TRBJ2-2|15|.|.|TRBV6-4
CASSRDEANTGELFF
TGTGCCAGCAGTCGGGACGAGGCGAACACCGGGGAGCTGTTTTTT
>TRBJ2-5|14|.|TRBD1|TRBV6-2/TRBV6-3
CASSRRDRAETQYF
TGTGCCAGCAGTCGGCGAGACAGGGCAGAGACCCAGTACTTC
>TRBJ2-1|12|few|.|TRBV29-1
CSVRSGYDEQFF
TGCAGCGTTCGTTCTGGGTACGATGAGCAGTTCTTC
>TRBJ1-5|15|.|TRBD1|TRBV7-2
CASSSNRGPDQPQHF
TGTGCCAGCAGCTCGAACAGGGGCCCTGATCAGCCCCAGCATTTT
>TRBJ2-1|15|.|.|TRBV4-2
CASTVNRDSYNEQFF
TGTGCCAGCACCGTCAACAGGGACTCCTACAATGAGCAGTTCTTC
>TRBJ2-1|15|.|TRBD2|TRBV24-1
CATSLGLASLDEQFF
TGTGCCACCAGTTTGGGACTAGCGTCCCTCGATGAGCAGTTCTTC
>TRBJ2-1|13|.|.|TRBV11-2
CASSLEVYNEQFF
TGTGCCAGCAGCTTAGAAGTGTACAATGAGCAGTTCTTC
>TRBJ2-3|14|.|TRBD2|TRBV4-1
CASRGLAGADTQYF
TGCGCCAGCAGGGGACTAGCGGGGGCGGATACGCAGTATTTT
>TRBJ1-1|12|.|.|TRBV4-1
CASSRETTEAFF
TGCGCCAGCAGCCGAGAGACTACTGAAGCTTTCTTT
>TRBJ2-7|14|.|.|TRBV19
CASSARERVYEQYF
TGTGCCAGTAGTGCCCGCGAGAGGGTCTACGAGCAGTACTTC
>TRBJ2-7|15|few|.|TRBV7-2
CASSLQVGLVYEQYF
TGTGCCAGCAGCTTACAAGTGGGCCTCGTCTACGAGCAGTACTTC
>TRBJ2-2|15|.|TRBD1|TRBV15
CATSRGQGATGELFF
TGTGCCACCAGCAGGGGACAGGGGGCTACCGGGGAGCTGTTTTTT
>TRBJ1-2|14|.|.|TRBV5-1
CASSRGLGDYGYTF
TGCGCCAGCAGTCGGGGCTTGGGCGACTATGGCTACACCTTC
>TRBJ1-2|15|.|.|TRBV4-1
CASSQDEQIGYGYTF
TGCGCCAGCAGCCAAGATGAACAGATCGGCTATGGCTACACCTTC
>TRBJ2-5|15|.|.|TRBV10-3
CAISESATYQETQYF
TGTGCCATCAGTGAGTCGGCGACTTACCAAGAGACCCAGTACTTC
>TRBJ2-5|16|few|TRBD2|TRBV7-9
CASSDGLADYQETQYF
TGTGCCAGCAGCGACGGACTAGCGGATTACCAAGAGACCCAGTACTTC
>TRBJ1-2|17|few|TRBD1|TRBV5-1
CASSSGQVGLDNYGYTF
TGCGCCAGCAGCTCCGGACAGGTGGGGCTGGATAACTATGGCTACACCTTC
>TRBJ1-1|13|few|.|TRBV2
CASRVGLTTEAFF
TGTGCCAGCAGGGTAGGACTGACCACTGAAGCTTTCTTT
>TRBJ2-2|13|.|.|TRBV3-1
CASSLQGIGELFF
TGTGCCAGCAGCCTCCAGGGTATCGGGGAGCTGTTTTTT
>TRBJ2-3|15|.|TRBD2|TRBV30
CAWSTGTSYTDTQYF
TGTGCCTGGAGTACCGGGACTAGTTACACAGATACGCAGTATTTT
>TRBJ2-3|13|.|.|TRBV10-3
CAISAEGPDTQYF
TGTGCCATCAGTGCCGAGGGGCCAGATACGCAGTATTTT
>TRBJ2-7|13|many|.|TRBV3-1
CASSQASFGEQYF
TGTGCCAGCAGCCAAGCTAGTTTCGGCGAGCAGTACTTC
>TRBJ2-3|17|.|.|TRBV4-2
CASSQEFMGGPADTQYF
TGTGCCAGCAGCCAAGAGTTCATGGGGGGACCAGCAGATACGCAGTATTTT
>TRBJ1-5|14|.|TRBD1|TRBV6-5
CASSHDRGGQPQHF
TGTGCCAGCAGCCACGACAGGGGGGGTCAGCCCCAGCATTTT
>TRBJ2-3|11|few|.|TRBV7-9
CASTPRDTQYF
TGTGCCAGCACCCCTAGAGATACGCAGTATTTT
>TRBJ2-7|14|few|.|TRBV7-2
CASSFGPGGYEQYF
.
>TRBJ2-3|16|few|TRBD1|TRBV7-9
CASSPGPGQHTDTQYF
TGTGCCAGCAGCCCCGGCCCGGGACAGCACACAGATACGCAGTATTTT